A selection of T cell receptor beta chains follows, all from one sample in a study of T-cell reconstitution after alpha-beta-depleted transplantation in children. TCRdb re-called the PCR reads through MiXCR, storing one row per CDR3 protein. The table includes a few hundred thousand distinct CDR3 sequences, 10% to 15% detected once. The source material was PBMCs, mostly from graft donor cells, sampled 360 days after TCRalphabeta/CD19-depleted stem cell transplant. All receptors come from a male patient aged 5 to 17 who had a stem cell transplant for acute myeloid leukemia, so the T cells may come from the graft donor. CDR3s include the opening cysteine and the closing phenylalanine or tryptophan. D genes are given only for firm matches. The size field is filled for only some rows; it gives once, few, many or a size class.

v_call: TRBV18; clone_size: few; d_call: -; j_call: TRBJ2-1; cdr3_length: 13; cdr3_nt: TGTGCCAGCTCACCGGACCTCCAAAACCCCCAGTTCTTC; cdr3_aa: CASSPDLQNPQFF
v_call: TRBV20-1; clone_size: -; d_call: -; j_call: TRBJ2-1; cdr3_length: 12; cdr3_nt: TGCAGTGCTAGAGGTCCGAGGAATGAGCAGTTCTTC; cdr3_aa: CSARGPRNEQFF
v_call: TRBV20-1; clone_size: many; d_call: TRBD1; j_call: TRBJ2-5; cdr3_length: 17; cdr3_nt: TGCAGTGCTAGAGACTGGGACAGGGGGTTGATTGGAGAGACCCAGTACTTC; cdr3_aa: CSARDWDRGLIGETQYF
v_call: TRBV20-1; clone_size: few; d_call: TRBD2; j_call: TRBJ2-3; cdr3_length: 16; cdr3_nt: TGCAGTGCTGTCGCCGGGAGGGAGATTCAAAAAGATACGCAGTATTTT; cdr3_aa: CSAVAGREIQKDTQYF
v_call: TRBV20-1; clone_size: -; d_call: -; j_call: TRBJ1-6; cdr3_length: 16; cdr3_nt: TGCAGTGCTAGCCCAATAGAGGGAGCGGGTAATTCACCCCTCCACTTT; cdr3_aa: CSASPIEGAGNSPLHF
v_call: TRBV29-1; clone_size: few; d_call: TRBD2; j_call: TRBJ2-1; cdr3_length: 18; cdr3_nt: TGCAGCGTTGAAGATCTCGGGACTAGCGTGGCCGGCGCCAATGAGCAGTTCTTC; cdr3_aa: CSVEDLGTSVAGANEQFF
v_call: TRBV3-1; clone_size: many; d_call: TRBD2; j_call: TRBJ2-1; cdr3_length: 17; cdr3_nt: TGTGCCAGCAGCCAAGATCGGGGGGTTCGCTCCTACAATGAGCAGTTCTTC; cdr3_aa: CASSQDRGVRSYNEQFF
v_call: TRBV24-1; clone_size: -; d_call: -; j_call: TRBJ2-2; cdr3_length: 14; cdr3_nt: TGTGCCACCAGTGATTGGGAGAGCACCGGGGAGCTGTTTTTT; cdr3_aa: CATSDWESTGELFF
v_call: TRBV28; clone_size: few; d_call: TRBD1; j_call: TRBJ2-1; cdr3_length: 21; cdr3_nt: TGTGCCAGCAGTTCCCTCCGGGACAGGGGGTCCCGCACCAGCTCCTACAATGAGCAGTTCTTC; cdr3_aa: CASSSLRDRGSRTSSYNEQFF
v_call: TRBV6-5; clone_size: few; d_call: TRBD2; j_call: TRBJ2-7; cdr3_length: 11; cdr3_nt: TGTGCCAGCAGTTACCCGGGGGGGGAGTACTTC; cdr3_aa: CASSYPGGEYF
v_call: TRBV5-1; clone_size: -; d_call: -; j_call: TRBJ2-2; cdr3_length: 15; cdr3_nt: TGCGCCAGCAGCTTGGCACTGTCGAACACCGGGGAGCTGTTTTTT; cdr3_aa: CASSLALSNTGELFF
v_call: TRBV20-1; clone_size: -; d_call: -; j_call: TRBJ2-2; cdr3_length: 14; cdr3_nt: TGCAGTGCTAGGGTGACCCACGGGGCCGGGGAGCTGTTTTTT; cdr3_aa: CSARVTHGAGELFF
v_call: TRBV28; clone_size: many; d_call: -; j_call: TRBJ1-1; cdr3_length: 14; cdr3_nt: TGTGCCAGCAGTTTTGTGTGGAGGGGCACTGAAGCTTTCTTT; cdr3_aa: CASSFVWRGTEAFF
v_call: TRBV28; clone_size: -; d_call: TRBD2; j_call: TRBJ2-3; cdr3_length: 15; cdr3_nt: TGTGCCAGCAGTTTCCAAGCGGGAGGGACAGATACGCAGTATTTT; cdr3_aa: CASSFQAGGTDTQYF
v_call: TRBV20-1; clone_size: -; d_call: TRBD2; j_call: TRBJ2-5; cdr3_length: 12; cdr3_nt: TGCTGGCTAGCGGGAGGGGGGGAGACCCAGTACTTC; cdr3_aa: CWLAGGGETQYF
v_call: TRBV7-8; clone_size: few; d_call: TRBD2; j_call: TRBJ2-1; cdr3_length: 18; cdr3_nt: TGTGCCAGCAGTACACCGGGACTAGCGGGAGGGCCGGGCAATGAGCAGTTCTTC; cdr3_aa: CASSTPGLAGGPGNEQFF
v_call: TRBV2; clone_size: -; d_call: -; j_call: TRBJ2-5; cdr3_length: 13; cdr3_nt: TGTGCCAGCAGTGTGAAAGTCCAAGAGACCCAGTACTTC; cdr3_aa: CASSVKVQETQYF
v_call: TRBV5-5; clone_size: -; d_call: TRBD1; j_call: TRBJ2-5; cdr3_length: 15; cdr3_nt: TGTGCCAGCAGCCCGGGGACAGTTTTCACAGAGACCCAGTACTTC; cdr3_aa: CASSPGTVFTETQYF
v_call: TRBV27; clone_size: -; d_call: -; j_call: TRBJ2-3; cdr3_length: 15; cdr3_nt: TGTGCCAGCAGTTTATGGCGGTTTAGCACAGATACGCAGTATTTT; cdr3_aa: CASSLWRFSTDTQYF
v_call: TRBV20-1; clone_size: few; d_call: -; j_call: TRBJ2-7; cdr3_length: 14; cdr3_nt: TGCAGTGCTAGCCAGCCTCCCGGATCTCTCGAGCAGTACTTC; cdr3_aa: CSASQPPGSLEQYF
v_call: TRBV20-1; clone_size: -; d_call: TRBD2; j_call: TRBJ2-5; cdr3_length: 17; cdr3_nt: TGCAGTGCTGACTCCCCTGGACTAGCGGGAGTTGGAGAGACCCAGTACTTC; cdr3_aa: CSADSPGLAGVGETQYF
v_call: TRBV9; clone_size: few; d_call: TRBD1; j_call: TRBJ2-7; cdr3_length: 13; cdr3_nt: TGTGCCAGCAGCGTGGGACAGGGCCACGAGCAGTACTTC; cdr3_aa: CASSVGQGHEQYF
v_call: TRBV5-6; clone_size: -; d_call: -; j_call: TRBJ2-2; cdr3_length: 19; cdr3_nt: TGTGCCAGCAGATCCCCCGGGACAGGAGGGACTAGAAACACCGGGGAGCTGTTTTTT; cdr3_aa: CASRSPGTGGTRNTGELFF
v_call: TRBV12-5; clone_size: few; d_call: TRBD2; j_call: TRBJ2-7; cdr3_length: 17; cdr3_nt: TGTGCTAGTGGTTTGGCGACCTTAGCGGGAGTAACCTACGAGCAGTACTTC; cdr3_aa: CASGLATLAGVTYEQYF
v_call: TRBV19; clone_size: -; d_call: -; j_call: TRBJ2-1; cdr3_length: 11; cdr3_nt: TGTGCCAGTAGTATTTTAACGGAGCAGTTCTTC; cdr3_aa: CASSILTEQFF
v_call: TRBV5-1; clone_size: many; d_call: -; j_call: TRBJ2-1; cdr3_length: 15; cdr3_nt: TGCGCCAGCAGCTTGGTTTGGGGGGACTCGAGTCGGCAGTTCTTC; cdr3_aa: CASSLVWGDSSRQFF
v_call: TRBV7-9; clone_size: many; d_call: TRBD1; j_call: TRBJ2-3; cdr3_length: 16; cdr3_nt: TGTGCCAGCAGACCCCCTCGGGACAGGGCCACAGATACGCAGTATTTT; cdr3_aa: CASRPPRDRATDTQYF
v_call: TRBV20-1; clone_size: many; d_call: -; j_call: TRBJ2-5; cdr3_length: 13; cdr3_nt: TGCAGTGCTGTCGCCGGTACCCTGGGGACCCAGTACTTC; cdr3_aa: CSAVAGTLGTQYF
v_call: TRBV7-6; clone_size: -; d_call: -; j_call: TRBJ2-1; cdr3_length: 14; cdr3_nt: TGTGCCAGCAGCTTAGAAGCGGGCACTGGTGAGCAGTTCTTC; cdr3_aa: CASSLEAGTGEQFF
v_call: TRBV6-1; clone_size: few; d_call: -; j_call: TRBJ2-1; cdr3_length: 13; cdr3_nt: TGTGCCAGCAGTGAGGGACCTCACAATGAGCAGTTCTTC; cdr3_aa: CASSEGPHNEQFF
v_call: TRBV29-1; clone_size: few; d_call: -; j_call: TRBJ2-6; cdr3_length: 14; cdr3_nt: TGCAGCGTGGATTACCTCTCTGGGGCCAACGTCCTGACTTTC; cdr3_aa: CSVDYLSGANVLTF
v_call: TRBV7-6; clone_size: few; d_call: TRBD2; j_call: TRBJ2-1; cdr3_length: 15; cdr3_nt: TGTGCCAGCAGCTTGCTCGGGACTAGCTACAATGAGCAGTTCTTC; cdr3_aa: CASSLLGTSYNEQFF
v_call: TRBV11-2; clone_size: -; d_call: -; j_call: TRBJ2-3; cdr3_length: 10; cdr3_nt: TGTGCCAGCAGCCATGGTACGCAGTATTTT; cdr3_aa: CASSHGTQYF
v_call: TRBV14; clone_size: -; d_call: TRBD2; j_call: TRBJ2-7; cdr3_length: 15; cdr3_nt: TGTGCCAGCAGCCCGGGACTAGCGGGAGGTCACGAGCAGTACTTC; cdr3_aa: CASSPGLAGGHEQYF
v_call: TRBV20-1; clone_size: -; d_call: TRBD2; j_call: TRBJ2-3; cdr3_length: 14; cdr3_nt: TGCAGTCCCTTAGACGGGAGGGGGACAGATACGCAGTATTTT; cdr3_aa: CSPLDGRGTDTQYF
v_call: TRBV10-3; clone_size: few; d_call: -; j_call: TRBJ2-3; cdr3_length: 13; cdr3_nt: TGTGCCTCAGGGGGGGCCGGCACAGATACGCAGTATTTT; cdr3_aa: CASGGAGTDTQYF
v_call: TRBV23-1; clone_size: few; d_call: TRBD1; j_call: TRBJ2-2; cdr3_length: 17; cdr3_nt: TGCGCCAGCAGTCTAGCCGGGACAGGGGGCTATGGCGGGGAGCTGTTTTTT; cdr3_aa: CASSLAGTGGYGGELFF
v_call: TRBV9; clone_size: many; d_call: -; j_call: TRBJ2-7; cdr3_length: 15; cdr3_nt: TGTGCCAGCAGCGTAGGACTGGCGGGTATGTGGGAGCAGTACTTC; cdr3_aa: CASSVGLAGMWEQYF
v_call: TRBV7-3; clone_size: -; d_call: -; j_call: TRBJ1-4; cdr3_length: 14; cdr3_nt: TGTGCCAGCAGCCCCAGGGGTTCTAATGAAAAACTGTTTTTT; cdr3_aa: CASSPRGSNEKLFF
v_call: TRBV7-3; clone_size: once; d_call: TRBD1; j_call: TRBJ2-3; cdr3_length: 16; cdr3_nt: TGTGCCAGCAGCTCTCGGACAGGGGCCGTCACAGATACGCAGTATTTT; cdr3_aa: CASSSRTGAVTDTQYF